The rows below give T cell receptor beta chains drawn from one sample of a study of blood T cell repertoires in COVID-19. The assay was immunoSEQ multiplex PCR, and TCRdb's table has in-frame clones only and misses some. This sample has 300,000 to 400,000 clones; roughly nine tenths occur once, and the top ten carry more than 0.9%. The sequenced sample consisted of PBMCs or T cells enriched from blood (not recorded which). These receptors were obtained from a woman aged 25 to 39 who had recovered from COVID-19. Both conserved end residues are part of each CDR3. Size is omitted from some rows. Given values are once, few, many or a class for expanded clones.

18	TRBJ2-5	-	TRBV7-9	CASSSPPGGVAGGETQYF
15	TRBJ2-3	-	TRBV2	CASKAGGLSTDTQYF
14	TRBJ2-7	-	TRBV3-1/TRBV3-2	CASSALDTAYEQYF
14	TRBJ2-5	-	TRBV3-1/TRBV3-2	CASSQGTGRETQYF
15	TRBJ2-5	once	TRBV5-5	CASTLSRGQGETQYF
15	TRBJ2-5	-	TRBV27	CASAEDRRYQETQYF
14	TRBJ1-2	few	TRBV6-2/TRBV6-3	CASSYRTGRNGYTF
13	TRBJ1-5	-	TRBV10-2	CASRAGGEEPQHF
15	TRBJ2-3	few	TRBV5-4	CASSPGQGAKDTQYF
15	TRBJ1-2	-	TRBV2	CASSEGRVPNYGYTF
15	TRBJ2-3	-	TRBV28	CASSLNVAGGDTQYF
15	TRBJ2-1	-	TRBV6-5	CASSRQGDPYNEQFF
17	TRBJ2-1	-	TRBV27	CASSTRQGRASYNEQFF
13	TRBJ1-5	-	TRBV3-1/TRBV3-2	CASSQFSGQPQHF
15	TRBJ1-1	-	TRBV30	CACRRDRGEGAEAFF
14	TRBJ1-1	once	TRBV18	CASSQQGGNTEAFF
14	TRBJ1-3	-	TRBV30	CAWRKGAPGNTIYF
15	TRBJ1-2	-	TRBV7-9	CASSYTGGADYGYTF
15	TRBJ1-1	-	TRBV7-9	CASSGTDFMNTEAFF
16	TRBJ2-1	-	TRBV5-8	CASSSREGPFYNEQFF
17	TRBJ1-6	-	TRBV27	CASSSPRDRVVDSPLHF
13	TRBJ2-7	-	TRBV19	CASRATGYYEQYF
15	TRBJ2-3	-	TRBV7-9	CASSVGLAGGDTQYF
16	TRBJ2-7	-	TRBV2	CAKSVQGAGGFNEQYF
11	TRBJ2-1	-	TRBV20-1	CSAITYNEQFF
15	TRBJ1-2	-	TRBV19	CASSEVGQGGYGYTF
14	TRBJ2-7	-	TRBV5-8	CASRGLARTYEQYF
17	TRBJ2-2	-	TRBV11-2	CASSSRTGTGYTGELFF
15	TRBJ2-1	-	TRBV7-2	CASSLLAGGPGEQFF
17	TRBJ2-1	-	TRBV14	CASSHQLAGVRVNEQFF
14	TRBJ1-5	-	TRBV30	CAWSNRDRGWAQHF
13	TRBJ2-2	-	TRBV27	CASSFQGTGELFF
17	TRBJ2-4	-	TRBV7-9	CASSPLGSLTTKNIQYF